The clone carrying this T cell receptor beta chain was detected once. Authors' data handling: How many nucleated cells were present was estimated from reference gene primer amplification. Sequencing used immunoSEQ multiplex PCR; TCRdb keeps in-frame clones, though not all of them. Clone size and the V and J calls come from that table; the DNA yielded D and trimming. Of 90,000 to 100,000 clones listed, roughly 80% are singletons. The data belong to a study of blood T cell repertoires in COVID-19. About the research overall: Sites in the United States, Italy and Spain provided acute and convalescent COVID-19 samples. Sample material is recorded as cDNA or gDNA derived from T cells, B-cell-depleted T cells, or PBMCs.

Sequencing input: peripheral blood. The receptor was derived from a woman older than 75 with acute or convalescent COVID-19.

DNA of the CDR3: TGTGCCAGCAAGTTCCGTCCGGGTTTGCCCATGAACACTGAAGCTTTCTTT. Translation gives CASKFRPGLPMNTEAFF. The gene calls are TRBV2 and TRBJ1-1; D is ambiguous. Trimming removed 7 bases from V and 0 bases from J, with 21 bases in between. The CDR3 is 17 amino acids. The germline CDR1 and CDR2 sequences are SNHLY and FYNNEI. Drawing the rest from reference TRBV2 and TRBJ1-1, the complete variable domain is EPEVTQTPSHQVTQMGQEVILRCVPISNHLYFYWYRQILGQKVEFLVSFYNNEISEKSEIFDDQFSVERPDGSNFTLKIRSTKLEDSAMYFCASKFRPGLPMNTEAFFGQGTRLTVV.